The 28 T cell receptor beta chains below come from one sample, sequenced in a study of T cells after posttransplantation cyclophosphamide. TCRdb keeps only in-frame clones here, not all; method: immunoSEQ multiplex PCR. Listed for the sample are a few thousand clones, none seen a single time. A marrow graft followed busulfan-fludarabine conditioning, with cyclophosphamide on days +3 and +4. Here the sequenced sample was PBMCs, taken 30 days after allogeneic stem cell transplant with posttransplant cyclophosphamide. The receptors derive from a female patient over 55 who received an allogeneic stem cell transplant from an unrelated donor, was CMV-positive, and had acute GVHD only. Some T cells may arise from the graft donor.

This clone has just a few counts. The chain recombines TRBV20-1 with TRBJ2-1; tentatively, D is TRBD1 (5 bases). Germline CDR1 reads DFQATT; CDR2 reads SNEGSKA (reference sequence). The CDR3 contains 10 residues. V gave up 3 bases and J gave up 13 bases, with 10 bases separating them. The CDR3 loop reads CSASRVYQFF. The CDR3 DNA is TGCAGTGCTAGCAGGGTATATCAGTTCTTC.

This clone was seen repeatedly, ten times or more. This chain connects TRBV29-1 to TRBJ2-1; D remains ambiguous. Deletions cut 4 bases from V and 8 bases from J, with 21 bases between. In germline, CDR1 is SQVTM, CDR2 ANQGSEA. The CDR3 sequence is 15 residues long. The CDR3 loop reads CSVALNYGFTDEQFF. CDR3 nucleotide sequence: TGCAGCGTTGCGTTGAATTACGGGTTTACCGATGAGCAGTTCTTC.

This clone was detected ten times or more. The chain couples TRBV7-9 to TRBJ2-7, with TRBD2 as a possible D gene (6 bases). Trimming cost V 3 bases and J 5 bases, with 11 bases left between them. The CDR3 consists of 13 residues. The V gene's germline CDR1 is SEHNR and CDR2 FQNEAQ (reference sequence). As DNA, the CDR3 is TGTGCCAGCAGCTTGGCGGGGACGGACGAGCAGTACTTC. Protein sequence: CASSLAGTDEQYF.

There are many counts of this clone. V is TRBV2 and J is TRBJ2-1; TRBD2 might be the D (6 bases). Germline assignment: CDR1 SNHLY and CDR2 FYNNEI. V was shortened by 8 bases and J by 8 bases, with 13 bases between the two germline ends. The CDR3 runs 12 residues. The CDR3 loop reads CASVPGVHEQFF. The CDR3 nucleotides read TGTGCCAGCGTCCCGGGGGTCCATGAGCAGTTCTTC.

This clone was seen repeatedly, ten times or more. V gene TRBV4-3 combines with J gene TRBJ1-5; 8 bases fit TRBD1. CDR1 is LGHNA, CDR2 YSLEER, per germline. The CDR3 spans 15 residues. The V and J ends lost 2 bases and 5 bases, in that order; junction bases with no gene match: 5. CDR3 coding DNA: TGCGCCAGCAGCCAATACAGGGGGACTCATCAGCCCCAGCATTTT. Its protein product is CASSQYRGTHQPQHF.

This clone qualifies as medium-sized. This rearrangement joins TRBV6-5 to TRBJ2-2; D perhaps matches TRBD2 (5 bases). The CDR3 is 16 residues long. Germline CDR1 MNHEY, CDR2 SVGAGI. Trimming took off 4 bases at V and 1 base at J, with 13 bases between the two ends. The CDR3 coding sequence is TGTGCCAGCAGTTCCGTGTTAGCGCGGAACACCGGGGAGCTGTTTTTT. Translating it yields CASSSVLARNTGELFF.

The sample holds many counts of this clone. The gene calls are TRBV6-1 and TRBJ1-1; TRBD1 aligns across 8 bases. Germline loops: CDR1 MNHNS, CDR2 SASEGT. The trim removed 5 bases at V and 2 bases at J, leaving 7 bases unmatched. This CDR3 spans 15 amino acids. Written as DNA, the CDR3 is TGTGCCAGCAGTCCCCGGGACAGGTCAAACACTGAAGCTTTCTTT. Its translation is CASSPRDRSNTEAFF.

This clone was observed many times. This chain links TRBV6-2 or TRBV6-3 with TRBJ2-2, with 9 bases matching TRBD1. J gave up 9 bases and V 6 bases, and 8 bases lay outside the gene matches. Germline CDR1 reads MNHEY; CDR2 reads SVGEGT. CDR3 length: 14 amino acids. CDR3 sequence reads: CASRRGQGFWELFF. CDR3 DNA: TGTGCCAGCAGGAGGGGACAGGGTTTTTGGGAGCTGTTTTTT.

This clone has at least ten counts. The chain joins TRBV4-1 to TRBJ1-1; tentative D call: TRBD1 (5 bases). The CDR3 loop spans 12 amino acids. Trimming removed 5 bases from V and 7 bases from J, with 11 bases in between. The V gene's germline CDR1 is MGHRA and CDR2 YSYEKL. CDR3 in DNA: TGCGCCAGCAGCGAAACAGGAATTGAAGCTTTCTTT. It encodes CASSETGIEAFF.

This clone was detected many times. V is TRBV7-9 and J is TRBJ2-1, with 9 positions matching TRBD2. CDR3 length: 13 residues. The ends lost 1 base at V and 16 bases at J; junction bases unmatched: 8. The V gene's germline CDR1 is SEHNR and CDR2 FQNEAQ (reference sequence). The CDR3 sequence is CASSLGRGGANFF. The CDR3 DNA sequence: TGTGCCAGCAGCTTAGGGCGGGGGGGCGCGAATTTCTTC.

This clone is medium-sized within its sample. The chain employs TRBV10-3 and TRBJ1-5; no reliable D call. V gave up 0 bases and J gave up 15 bases, with 18 bases separating them. Germline V gives CDR1 ENHRY, CDR2 SYGVKD. The CDR3 consists of 14 residues. CDR3 in DNA: TGTGCCATCAGTGAGTCGAAGGATCGGGGTGTCGGGCATTTT. It is translated as CAISESKDRGVGHF.

The table lists this clone with many counts. The rearrangement joins TRBV10-3 to TRBJ1-2; 8 bases are shared with TRBD1. Germline V gene sequence: CDR1 ENHRY, CDR2 SYGVKD. V lost 6 bases, J lost 2 bases, and 8 bases stayed unmatched. This CDR3 is 15 amino acids long. Here the CDR3 DNA reads TGTGCCATCAGCGATTCCGGGACAGGCAACTATGGCTACACCTTC. This gives the protein CAISDSGTGNYGYTF.

At least ten counts were recorded for this clone. The gene calls are TRBV7-3 and TRBJ1-1, with no clear D. Germline assignment: CDR1 SGHTA and CDR2 FQGTGA. This CDR3 has 13 residues. V lost 5 bases, J lost 4 bases, and 11 bases lay in between. The CDR3 spells CASSPKIGTEAFF. The CDR3 nucleotides read TGTGCCAGCAGCCCAAAAATCGGCACTGAAGCTTTCTTT.

At least ten counts were recorded for this clone. V and J are TRBV15 and TRBJ1-5, with D unresolved. The CDR3 consists of 14 residues. Trimming pared 5 bases from V and 1 base from J, leaving 9 bases between. The V gene's germline CDR1 is LNHNV and CDR2 YYDKDF (reference sequence). The CDR3 bases are TGTGCCACCAGCGCGGCAAGGAGCAATCAGCCCCAGCATTTT. It specifies CATSAARSNQPQHF.

This clone occurred many times. The rearrangement uses TRBV19 and TRBJ2-7; a possible D gene is TRBD1 (6 bases). CDR1 and CDR2 (germline): LNHDA, SQIVND (reference sequence). V shed 5 bases and J shed 2 bases, with 25 bases lying between them. The CDR3 has 18 residues. The CDR3 DNA follows: TGTGCCAGTAGTCCCCGTTCCGCCCCGACAGGCCTAACCTACGAGCAGTACTTC. This gives the protein CASSPRSAPTGLTYEQYF.

In its sample, this clone was seen many times. The CDR3 coding sequence is TGTGCCACCAGCAGAGGGAGGGCGAGCAATCAGCCCCAGCATTTT. As protein: CATSRGRASNQPQHF. V gene TRBV15 combines with J gene TRBJ1-5; no clear D gene. This CDR3 spans 15 amino acids. Looked up from germline, CDR1 is LNHNV and CDR2 is YYDKDF (reference sequence). Trimming pared 1 base from V and 1 base from J, leaving 8 bases between.

The sample holds many counts of this clone. The rearrangement links TRBV14 to TRBJ2-7; TRBD2 is a possible D gene (6 bases). The CDR3 has 13 residues. Germline CDR1 and CDR2: SGHDN and FVKESK. V was shortened by 5 bases and J by 4 bases, with 12 bases between the two germline ends. In nucleotides, the CDR3 is TGTGCCAGCAGCTTGGGACTTTATTACGAGCAGTACTTC. Translation gives CASSLGLYYEQYF.

Many counts were recorded for this clone. The CDR3 nucleotides read TGTGCCAGTGAGTGGGGCAGAGGAAGGCAAAATTCACCCCTCCACTTT. The encoded protein is CASEWGRGRQNSPLHF. The chain joins TRBV6-2 or TRBV6-3 to TRBJ1-6, with a possible D match to TRBD1 (5 bases). Germline lookup yields CDR1 MNHEY and CDR2 SVGEGT. The CDR3 is 16 amino acids. V lost 9 bases, J lost 7 bases, and 22 bases lay in between.

This clone appeared many times. The chain employs TRBV19 and TRBJ2-7; 9 bases are a match to TRBD2. The CDR3 has 15 amino acids. The ends lost 6 bases at V and 1 base at J; junction bases unmatched: 7. Germline CDR1 and CDR2: LNHDA and SQIVND (reference sequence). The CDR3 reads CASRPMAGGSYEQYF. DNA for the CDR3: TGTGCCAGTAGGCCCATGGCGGGAGGGTCCTACGAGCAGTACTTC.

This clone has a count of ten or more. The CDR3 protein is CASSLTGQGLTEAFF. The DNA for the CDR3 is TGTGCCAGCAGCTTAACGGGACAGGGTCTCACTGAAGCTTTCTTT. This chain joins TRBV7-9 and TRBJ1-1; 9 positions agree with TRBD1. Germline V gene lookup returns CDR1 SEHNR and CDR2 FQNEAQ (reference sequence). CDR3 length: 15 residues. V trimming: 2 bases; J trimming: 4 bases; junction bases outside the gene matches: 5.

V usage is TRBV29-1 and J usage is TRBJ2-7; TRBD1 agrees at 7 bases. Germline assignment: CDR1 SQVTM and CDR2 ANQGSEA. The CDR3 consists of 13 residues. After removal of 7 bases from V and 5 bases from J, the junction contained 11 bases not matched to a gene. The CDR3, as DNA: TGCAGCGCCGGAGCAGGGGGAGCCGACGAGCAGTACTTC. Protein: CSAGAGGADEQYF.

This clone was detected ten times or more. The CDR3 DNA reads as TGTGCCAGCAGAACGTGGCAACCCAATGAGCAGTTCTTC. Translated, it gives CASRTWQPNEQFF. The rearrangement uses TRBV6-5 and TRBJ2-1, with D hard to call. Germline V CDR1 and CDR2: MNHEY, SVGAGI. This CDR3 contains 13 residues. Trimming pared 6 bases from V and 6 bases from J, leaving 12 bases between.

This clone is medium-sized by share. The rearrangement links TRBV7-9 to TRBJ2-5, with 7 bases matching TRBD1. Germline lookup yields CDR1 SEHNR and CDR2 FQNEAQ (reference sequence). The V segment lost 5 bases and the J segment 0 bases; nucleotides outside the gene matches: 9. The CDR3 has 16 residues. The CDR3 region has the DNA TGTGCCAGCAGCCAAACCGGGACAGACCACCAAGAGACCCAGTACTTC. Translated: CASSQTGTDHQETQYF. Variable domain in full (rest from reference TRBV7-9 and TRBJ2-5): DTGVSQNPRHKITKRGQNVTFRCDPISEHNRLYWYRQTLGQGPEFLTYFQNEAQLEKSRLLSDRFSAERPKGSFSTLEIQRTEQGDSAMYLCASSQTGTDHQETQYFGPGTRLLVL.

By share of the sample, this clone is large. This sample also contains other DNA sequences that code for the same CDR3. As DNA, the CDR3 is TGTGCCAGTAGGACTAGCGGGGGCCGATACAATGAGCAGTTCTTC. Translation: CASRTSGGRYNEQFF. The chain links TRBV19 to TRBJ2-1, with 12 bases fitting TRBD2. There are 15 residues in the CDR3. Germline CDR1 and CDR2: LNHDA and SQIVND (reference sequence). V lost 6 bases and J lost 4; bases outside the gene matches: 4.

This clone ranks as medium-sized. This chain joins TRBV14 and TRBJ2-7; 7 bases align to TRBD2. The ends lost 3 bases at V and 7 bases at J; junction bases unmatched: 12. Germline assignment: CDR1 SGHDN and CDR2 FVKESK. CDR3 length: 15 amino acids. CDR3 sequence (DNA): TGTGCCAGCAGCCATTTGGGGCAGGGAGCGGGGGAGCAGTACTTC. The encoded protein is CASSHLGQGAGEQYF.

This clone occurred many times. The genes are TRBV7-9 and TRBJ1-4, with 8 nucleotides matching TRBD1. Germline V gene lookup returns CDR1 SEHNR and CDR2 FQNEAQ (reference sequence). The CDR3 runs to 18 residues. After removal of 4 bases from V and 7 bases from J, the junction contained 17 bases not matched to a gene. The DNA of the CDR3 is TGTGCCAGCAGCTCCTGGGCGCACCTGACAGGGGCGGGTGAAAAACTGTTTTTT. Encoded protein: CASSSWAHLTGAGEKLFF.

This clone was seen many times. The genes are TRBV28 and TRBJ1-2, with D uncertain. The CDR3 has 13 residues. Germline-derived CDR1 and CDR2 are MDHEN and SYDVKM. V lost 6 bases and J 3 bases, leaving 11 bases between the germline ends. CDR3 nucleotides: TGTGCCAGCAGCCCGGGTCATTACTATGGCTACACCTTC. Its protein is CASSPGHYYGYTF.

The sample holds a few counts of this clone. The chain employs TRBV6-2 or TRBV6-3 and TRBJ2-6; a possible D gene is TRBD2 (6 bases). The CDR3 has 16 amino acids. Germline lookup yields CDR1 MNHEY and CDR2 SVGEGT. Trimming left V 0 bases short and J 4 bases short, with 10 bases between. The CDR3 DNA follows: TGTGCCAGCAGTTACTCGAGGGACTCGGGGGCCAACGTCCTGACTTTC. Its protein product is CASSYSRDSGANVLTF.